There are a few counts of the clone carrying this T cell receptor beta chain. Its cognate antigen is unknown. At one of its ends the junction is not consistent with the germline gene, which may arise from a read error. Making use of molecular barcodes, quantitative 5'-RACE generated TCR beta libraries. Using its own MiXCR run on the 5' RACE reads, TCRdb lists one record per CDR3 protein. The sample has 400,000 or so distinct CDR3 sequences; 25% to 30% are singletons. The sample originates from a study of CD8 T cells in ankylosing spondylitis. This CDR3 is 15 amino acids long. From germline, CDR1 is LNHNV and CDR2 YYDKDF (reference sequence). Points from the study as a whole: There were earlier reports of some motif variants in reactive arthritis synovial fluid and blood. Roughly 8 highly homologous variants made up a TCR beta motif that seemed to typify ankylosing spondylitis blood. Clones linked to disease were reported to show significant enrichment in matched ankylosing spondylitis synovial fluid.

V gene TRBV15 combines with J gene TRBJ2-7; D might be TRBD1 (6 bases). Sequenced sample: blood, either unsorted or a sorted T cell fraction (not recorded which). The TCR comes from a male donor with ankylosing spondylitis. In nucleotides, the CDR3 is TGTGCCACCAGCAGAGATGGCAGGGGCATATACGCGCAGTACTTC. As protein: CATSRDGRGIYAQYF.